Presented here are 8 T cell receptor beta chains from one specimen sequenced in a study of CD8+ T cells in alopecia areata. Extracted RNA was reverse transcribed into cDNA, the sequencing template. Clones were sequenced by immunoSEQ multiplex PCR, and TCRdb holds only the in-frame ones, with some missing. The sample yields about 180,000 clones, 50% to 60% seen once. Sequences were derived from CD4+ T cells sorted from blood, sampled at week 0. All receptors derive from a human donor with alopecia areata.

This clone has a handful of counts. CDR3 nucleotides: TGTGCCTGGAGTGTAGTTGCCGGTAATTCACCCCTCCACTTT. Encoded protein: CAWSVVAGNSPLHF. The chain uses TRBV30 and TRBJ1-6; D call uncertain. The CDR3 covers 14 residues. Germline values: CDR1 GTSNPN, CDR2 SVGIG (reference sequence). Between the trimmed V and J ends, which lost 0 bases and 6 bases, there was a span of 9 bases.

The chain uses TRBV28 and TRBJ2-7; D may correspond to TRBD1 or TRBD2 (5 bases each). V lost 4 bases and J lost 4, with 20 bases in between. The CDR3 contains 16 residues. Looked up from germline, CDR1 is MDHEN and CDR2 is SYDVKM. The CDR3 DNA sequence: TGTGCCAGCAGTTCCGGGACCCTACAGACCACTTACGAGCAGTACTTC. This codes for CASSSGTLQTTYEQYF.

The chain is built from TRBV29-1 and TRBJ1-1; possible D gene TRBD1, 5 bases. This CDR3 region has 13 residues. V was trimmed by 5 bases and J by 6 bases, leaving 16 bases between them. Germline CDR1 reads SQVTM; CDR2 reads ANQGSEA. The CDR3 sequence is CSVRGIGVAEAFF. CDR3 nucleotide sequence: TGCAGCGTTCGGGGGATTGGAGTCGCTGAAGCTTTCTTT.

The chain couples TRBV29-1 to TRBJ2-3; D is ambiguous. V lost 6 bases and J lost 0, with 7 bases in between. Germline CDR1 is SQVTM and CDR2 is ANQGSEA. CDR3 size: 12 residues. CDR3 nucleotides: TGCAGCGTGGGTGCTAGCACAGATACGCAGTATTTT. Residues: CSVGASTDTQYF.

V and J are TRBV27 and TRBJ2-7; D perhaps matches TRBD2 (6 bases). Germline V CDR1 and CDR2: MNHEY, SMNVEV (reference sequence). This CDR3 region has 15 residues. The V gene lost 4 bases and the J gene lost 3 bases, with 16 bases spanning the gap. The DNA of the CDR3 is TGTGCCAGCAGTTCAGGAGGAGGGATAATCTACGAGCAGTACTTC. Translated, it gives CASSSGGGIIYEQYF.

This clone has only a few counts. The rearrangement joins TRBV4-2 to TRBJ1-6; D is ambiguous. V was clipped by 0 bases and J by 7 bases, with 10 bases between them. The CDR3 is made up of 15 amino acids. Germline V gene data show CDR1 as LGHNA and CDR2 as YNFKEQ. The CDR3 reads CASSQDLQENSPLHF. In DNA form, the CDR3 reads TGTGCCAGCAGCCAAGATCTGCAGGAGAATTCACCCCTCCACTTT.

The V gene is TRBV7-6, the J gene TRBJ2-6; TRBD1 matches 7 bases. The CDR3 length is 14 residues. J lost 3 bases, V lost 5 bases, and 1 base had no gene match. Germline loops: CDR1 SGHVS, CDR2 FNYEAQ. The CDR3 loop reads CASSGTVGANVLTF. The CDR3 bases are TGTGCCAGCAGCGGGACAGTTGGGGCCAACGTCCTGACTTTC.

This chain links TRBV2 with TRBJ2-5; D may be TRBD1 (5 bases). The CDR3 sequence is 12 residues long. The ends were cut back, 5 bases at V and 5 bases at J, with 9 bases in the middle. Germline values: CDR1 SNHLY, CDR2 FYNNEI. The CDR3 loop is CASSPYRETQYF. Here the CDR3 DNA reads TGTGCCAGCAGTCCCTACAGGGAGACCCAGTACTTC.